This T cell receptor (beta chain) was sequenced for a study of neurological immune-mediated disorders. Points from the study as a whole: There were no CDR3 amino acid sequences shared by expanded clones across subjects, a result suggesting private repertoires in all groups.

As regards this clonotype: Its target is not known.

Volunteers from a blood bank in Maryland, USA, constituted the healthy controls. 2 million unsorted PBMCs were stored in RNAlater at -80 °C before RNA extraction. The cDNA was generated through 5'RACE incorporating 10-nucleotide random UMIs. Each CDR3 protein gets one entry after TCRdb re-called the 5' RACE reads with MiXCR. Here the sample spans roughly 32,000 distinct CDR3 sequences, around 16% being singletons. The sequence derives from an older man in good health. Material: PBMCs.

The CDR3 DNA sequence: TGCAGTGCGGGGGAGGGAAAAAGCCCCGGGGAGCTGTTTTTT. Protein product: CSAGEGKSPGELFF. V is TRBV20-1 and J is TRBJ2-2; 7 bases map to TRBD2. This CDR3 has 14 amino acids. With V trimmed by 6 bases and J by 6 bases, 10 bases remained unmatched. Per the germline V gene, CDR1 is DFQATT and CDR2 is SNEGSKA (reference sequence).